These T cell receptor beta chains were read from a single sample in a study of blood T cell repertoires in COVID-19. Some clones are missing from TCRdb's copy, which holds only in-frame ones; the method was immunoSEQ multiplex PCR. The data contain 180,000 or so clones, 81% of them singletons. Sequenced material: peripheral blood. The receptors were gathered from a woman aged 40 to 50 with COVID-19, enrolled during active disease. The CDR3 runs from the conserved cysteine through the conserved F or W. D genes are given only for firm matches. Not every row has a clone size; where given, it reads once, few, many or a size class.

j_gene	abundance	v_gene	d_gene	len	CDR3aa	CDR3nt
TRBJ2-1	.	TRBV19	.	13	CASSIASANEQFF	TGTGCCAGTAGTATTGCTAGCGCCAATGAGCAGTTCTTC
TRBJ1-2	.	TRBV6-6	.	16	CASSPLTGNHGYGYTF	TGTGCCAGCAGCCCACTCACAGGGAACCACGGCTATGGCTACACCTTC
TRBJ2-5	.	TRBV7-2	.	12	CASSLGRETQYF	TGTGCCAGCAGCTTAGGGAGGGAGACCCAGTACTTC
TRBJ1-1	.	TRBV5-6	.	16	CASSLGGPTMNTEAFF	TGTGCCAGCAGCTTGGGGGGGCCTACAATGAACACTGAAGCTTTCTTT
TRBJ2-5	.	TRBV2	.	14	CASTENGGVETQYF	TGTGCCAGCACCGAAAATGGGGGCGTAGAGACCCAGTACTTC
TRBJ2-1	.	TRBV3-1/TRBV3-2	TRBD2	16	CASSQEVGRALDEQFF	TGTGCCAGCAGCCAAGAGGTCGGGAGGGCCCTCGATGAGCAGTTCTTC
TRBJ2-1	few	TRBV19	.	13	CASSIGDKFEQFF	TGTGCCAGTAGTATAGGGGACAAATTCGAGCAGTTCTTC
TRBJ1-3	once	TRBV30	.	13	CAWGLSSGNTIYF	TGTGCCTGGGGACTTAGCTCTGGAAACACCATATATTTT
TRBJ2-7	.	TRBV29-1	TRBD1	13	CSVEDGQAYEQYF	TGCAGCGTTGAAGATGGACAGGCCTACGAGCAGTACTTC
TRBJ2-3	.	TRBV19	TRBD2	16	CASRVLAGRTTDTQYF	TGTGCCAGTAGGGTACTAGCGGGGCGCACCACAGATACGCAGTATTTT
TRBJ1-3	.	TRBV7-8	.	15	CASSTGIYSGNTIYF	TGTGCCAGCAGCACAGGGATTTACTCTGGAAACACCATATATTTT
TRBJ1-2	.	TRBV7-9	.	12	CASSLNLYGYTF	TGTGCCAGCAGCCTAAACCTCTATGGCTACACCTTC
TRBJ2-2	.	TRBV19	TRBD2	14	CASSIRTSVGELFF	TGTGCCAGTAGTATTAGGACTAGCGTCGGGGAGCTGTTTTTT
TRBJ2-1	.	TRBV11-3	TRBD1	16	CASSSPGDRANNEQFF	TGTGCCAGCAGCTCACCCGGGGACAGGGCGAACAATGAGCAGTTCTTC
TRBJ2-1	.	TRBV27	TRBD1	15	CASSLRDSPYNEQFF	TGTGCCAGCAGTTTAAGGGACAGTCCCTACAATGAGCAGTTCTTC
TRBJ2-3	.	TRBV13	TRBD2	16	CASTILAGEGTDTQYF	TGTGCCAGCACCATACTAGCGGGAGAGGGAACAGATACGCAGTATTTT
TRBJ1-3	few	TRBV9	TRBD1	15	CASSRTGDRVNTIYF	TGTGCCAGCAGCAGGACAGGGGATAGAGTAAACACCATATATTTT
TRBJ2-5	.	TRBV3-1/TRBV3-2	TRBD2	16	CASSQTGAGVSETQYF	TGTGCCAGCAGCCAAACGGGAGCGGGAGTTAGTGAGACCCAGTACTTC
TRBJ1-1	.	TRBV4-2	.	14	CASYTGTGDTEAFF	TGTGCCAGTTATACCGGGACGGGAGACACTGAAGCTTTCTTT
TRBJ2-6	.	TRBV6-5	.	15	CASSPVLSGANVLTF	TGTGCCAGCAGTCCCGTCCTCTCTGGGGCCAACGTCCTGACTTTC